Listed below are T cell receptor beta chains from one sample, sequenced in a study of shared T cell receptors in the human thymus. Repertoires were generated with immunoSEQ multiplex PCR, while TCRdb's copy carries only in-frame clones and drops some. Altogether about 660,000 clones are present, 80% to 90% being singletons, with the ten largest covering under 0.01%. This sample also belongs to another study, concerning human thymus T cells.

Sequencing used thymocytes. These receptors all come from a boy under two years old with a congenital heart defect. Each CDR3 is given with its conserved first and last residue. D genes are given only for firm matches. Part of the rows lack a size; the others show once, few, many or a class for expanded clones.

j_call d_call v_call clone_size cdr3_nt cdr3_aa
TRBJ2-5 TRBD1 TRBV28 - TGTGCCAGCAGTTTTCTCGGGACAGGGAGCCAAGAGACCCAGTACTTC CASSFLGTGSQETQYF
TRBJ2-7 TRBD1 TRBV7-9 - TGTGCCAGCAGCGCCCCGGGACAGGGAAGCGACGAGCAGTACTTC CASSAPGQGSDEQYF
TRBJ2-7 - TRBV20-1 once TGCAGTGCTAGAGACGACGAGCAGTACTTC CSARDDEQYF
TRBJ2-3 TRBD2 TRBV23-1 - TGCGCCAGCAGTCAATCTTTGCTAGCGGGAGCGGGCACAGATACGCAGTATTTT CASSQSLLAGAGTDTQYF
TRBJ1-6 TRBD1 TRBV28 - TGTGCCAGCAGTCAGACAGGGGACCCCCTCCACTTT CASSQTGDPLHF
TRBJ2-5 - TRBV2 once TGTGCCAGCACGGGGGACGGGCAAGAGACCCAGTACTTC CASTGDGQETQYF
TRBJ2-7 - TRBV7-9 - TGTGCCAGCAGCTTAGCGGCGGACAAGTCCTACGAGCAGTACTTC CASSLAADKSYEQYF
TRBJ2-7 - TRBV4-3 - TGCGCCAGCAGCCAAGTTTGGGCGGGAAGGTCCTACGAGCAGTACTTC CASSQVWAGRSYEQYF
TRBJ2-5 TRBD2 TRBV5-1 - TGCGCCAGCAGCGGTGTTAGTGGCGGGAGGGCCGACCGCCGCCAAGAGACCCAGTACTTC CASSGVSGGRADRRQETQYF
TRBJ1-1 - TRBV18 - TGTGCCACCAAGCGGGACACATACGCCGGGAACACTGAAGCTTTCTTT CATKRDTYAGNTEAFF
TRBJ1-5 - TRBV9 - TGTGCCAGCAAGGGGCGAGACAATCAGCCCCAGCATTTT CASKGRDNQPQHF
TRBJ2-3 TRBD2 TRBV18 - TGTGCCAGCTCACCACCCAGGCTAGCGGAAACAGATACGCAGTATTTT CASSPPRLAETDTQYF
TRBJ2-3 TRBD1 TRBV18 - TGTGCCAGCTCCTCAGGGGGACAACGGGAAGGCACAGATACGCAGTATTTT CASSSGGQREGTDTQYF
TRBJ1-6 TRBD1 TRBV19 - TGTGCCAGTAGTCTCGGCCGGGACAGGGGGTCTTCCCCCCTCCACTTT CASSLGRDRGSSPLHF
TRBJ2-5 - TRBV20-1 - TGCAGTGCTAGCGGGATGGAGACCCAGTACTTC CSASGMETQYF
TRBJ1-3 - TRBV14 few TGTGCCAGCAGCCAAGTCTGCCGGGGCTCTGGAAACACCATATATTTT CASSQVCRGSGNTIYF
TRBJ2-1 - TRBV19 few TGTGCCAGTAAGCTGAGGGCGTTCCTACCCTACAATGAGCAGTTCTTC CASKLRAFLPYNEQFF
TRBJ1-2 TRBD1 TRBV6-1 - TGTGCCAGCAGTTCCCGACAGGGGAGAGGCTATGGCTACACCTTC CASSSRQGRGYGYTF
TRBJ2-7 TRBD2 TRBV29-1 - TGCAGCGGTCTGTGGACTAGCGGCTACGAGCAGTACTTC CSGLWTSGYEQYF
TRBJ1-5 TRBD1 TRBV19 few TGTGCCAGTAGTATGGGATCGGGACAGGGGGCGCAAAGCAATCAGCCCCAGCATTTT CASSMGSGQGAQSNQPQHF
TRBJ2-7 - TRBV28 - TGTGCCAGCAGTCAACAGGGCTACGAGCAGTACTTC CASSQQGYEQYF
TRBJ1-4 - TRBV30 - TGTGCCTGGAGTCCAGGTCCGGCAACTAATGAAAAACTGTTTTTT CAWSPGPATNEKLFF
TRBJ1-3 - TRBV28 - TGTGCCAGCAGTACCCCCCCGGCTGGAAACACCATATATTTT CASSTPPAGNTIYF
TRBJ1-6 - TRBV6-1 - TGTGCCAGCAGTGAAGCGGAGGGTATGAGCTCCTATAATTCACCCCTCCACTTT CASSEAEGMSSYNSPLHF
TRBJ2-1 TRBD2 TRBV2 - TGTGCCAGCAGTCCGAGGGACGTAGCGGGAGATTTCTACAATGAGCAGTTCTTC CASSPRDVAGDFYNEQFF